The T cell receptor beta chain described here comes from a study of shared clonotypes between healthy human individuals. Study overall: CD4 naive and CD4 memory each took three plates per donor, while CD8 naive took two and CD8 memory one.

Broader study findings: The sampled material consisted only of blood, and tissue repertoires are likely to differ. Estimated clonotype richness was generally higher in naive than memory subsets.

TCRdb's table, derived via immunoSEQ multiplex PCR, lists solely in-frame clones and lacks some. The table has over a million clones, roughly 74% seen once. Remarks on this clone: The antigen is undetermined.

V shed 3 bases, J shed 8 bases, and the junction held 4 bases outside the gene matches. This CDR3 has 13 residues. Germline CDR1 is SGHRS and CDR2 is YFSETQ. The specimen was memory CD4+ T cells from PBMCs. The subset denotes: CD45RA-negative fraction. The receptor comes from a young man in good health. Some clones in this sample may be carry-over from other donors' samples. V gene TRBV5-1 combines with J gene TRBJ2-1, with TRBD2 matching 8 bases. CDR3 coding DNA: TGCGCCAGCAGCTGGGGACTAGACCATGAGCAGTTCTTC. Translated, it gives CASSWGLDHEQFF.